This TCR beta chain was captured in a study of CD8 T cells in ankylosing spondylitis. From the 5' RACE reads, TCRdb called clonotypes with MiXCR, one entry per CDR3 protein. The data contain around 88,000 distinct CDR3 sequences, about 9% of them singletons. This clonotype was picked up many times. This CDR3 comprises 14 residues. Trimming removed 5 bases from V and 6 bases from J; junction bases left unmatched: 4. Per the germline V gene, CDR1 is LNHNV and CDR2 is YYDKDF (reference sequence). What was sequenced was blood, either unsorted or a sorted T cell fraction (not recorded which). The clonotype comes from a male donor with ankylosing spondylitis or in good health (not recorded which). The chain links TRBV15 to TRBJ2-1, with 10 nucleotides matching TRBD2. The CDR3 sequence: CATSGGLASNEQFF. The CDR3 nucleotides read TGTGCCACCAGCGGGGGACTAGCGAGCAATGAGCAGTTCTTC.